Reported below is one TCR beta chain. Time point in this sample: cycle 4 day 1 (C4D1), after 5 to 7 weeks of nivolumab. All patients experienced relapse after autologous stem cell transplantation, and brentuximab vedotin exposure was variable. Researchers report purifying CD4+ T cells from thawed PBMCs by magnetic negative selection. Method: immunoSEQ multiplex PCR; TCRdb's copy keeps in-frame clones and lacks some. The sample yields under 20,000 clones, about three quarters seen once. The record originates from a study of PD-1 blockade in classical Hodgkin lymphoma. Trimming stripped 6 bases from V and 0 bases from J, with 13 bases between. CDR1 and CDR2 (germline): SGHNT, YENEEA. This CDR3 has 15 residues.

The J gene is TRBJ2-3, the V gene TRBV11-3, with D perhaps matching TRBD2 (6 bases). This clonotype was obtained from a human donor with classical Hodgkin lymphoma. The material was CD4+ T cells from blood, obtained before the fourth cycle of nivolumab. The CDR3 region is CASRGRRGSTDTQYF. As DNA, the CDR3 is TGTGCCAGCAGGGGACGGCGGGGAAGCACAGATACGCAGTATTTT.